Shown below are 5 T cell receptor beta chains from a single sample sequenced in a study of T cells expressing NK-cell markers. Reprocessing the 5' RACE reads, TCRdb reports a single entry for every CDR3 protein and omits DNA. This sample's table reports some 410,000 distinct CDR3 sequences. The sample taken for sequencing was blood T cells: a sorted CD56 or NKG2C T cell subset, CD4+ or CD8+ T cells, or bulk PBMC T cells (not recorded which). These receptors originate from a woman aged 18 to 75 in good health.

The chain has TRBV7-3 and TRBJ2-3; the TCRdb D gene call, TRBD1, has no DNA to confirm it. The germline V gene has CDR1 SGHTA and CDR2 FQGTGA. The CDR3 loop spans 16 amino acids. The CDR3 region is CASSLSGATPPDTQYF.

The chain links TRBV2 to TRBJ2-5. This CDR3 comprises 14 residues. Germline assignment: CDR1 SNHLY and CDR2 FYNNEI. CDR3 loop: CASSEAYLQETQYF.

The chain joins TRBV15 to TRBJ2-7; TCRdb's D call, TRBD1, is unchecked because there is no DNA. CDR1 is LNHNV and CDR2 is YYDKDF in the germline V gene (reference sequence). CDR3 length equals 13 residues. CDR3 protein: CATSSGQAYEQYF.

The chain joins TRBV12-3 or TRBV12-4 to TRBJ2-1; checking the TCRdb D call of TRBD2 is not possible without DNA. The CDR3 totals 15 residues. The CDR3 protein is CASSLGVAGGNEQFF.

The J gene is TRBJ2-2, the V gene TRBV5-4; absent DNA, TCRdb's TRBD1 call cannot be checked. The CDR3 length is 15 residues. Germline V gene sequence: CDR1 SGHNT, CDR2 YYREEE (reference sequence). CDR3 sequence reads: CAFQQGAGDTGELFF.